Below are 26 T cell receptor beta chains sequenced from a single sample in a study of cytomegalovirus exposure and HLA in healthy donors. The PCR ran on 60 Vbeta and 13 Jbeta primers. Some clones are missing from TCRdb's copy, which holds only in-frame ones; the method was immunoSEQ multiplex PCR. The data show over 150,000 clones, with 76% seen just once and roughly 1.4% held by the top ten. Input material: PBMCs. The receptors derive from a man aged 55 to 70 in good health and CMV-seronegative.

The chain has TRBV5-1 and TRBJ1-2, with D perhaps matching TRBD1 (6 bases). The germline V and J ends were trimmed by 2 bases and 7 bases, with 12 bases remaining between them. The V gene's germline CDR1 is SGHRS and CDR2 YFSETQ. The CDR3 runs 13 residues. In DNA, the CDR3 is TGCGCCAGCAGCTTCACAGGGTCCACTGGCTACACCTTC. It specifies CASSFTGSTGYTF.

V is TRBV4-2 and J is TRBJ2-3, with 8 bases aligning to TRBD2. Germline V CDR1 and CDR2: LGHNA, YNFKEQ. The CDR3 consists of 16 residues. Trimming took 4 bases from V and 0 from J; bases not matched to a gene: 6. CDR3 sequence reads: CASSPRTSLSTDTQYF. The CDR3 bases are TGTGCCAGCAGCCCAAGGACTAGCCTCAGCACAGATACGCAGTATTTT.

The chain employs TRBV7-2 and TRBJ2-7, with D perhaps matching TRBD2 (5 bases). Between the trimmed V and J ends, which lost 1 base and 2 bases, there was a span of 15 bases. The CDR3 is 16 amino acids. Germline V gives CDR1 SGHTA, CDR2 FQGNSA. The CDR3 coding sequence is TGTGCCAGCAGCTTAGGGGCGGGCCCATCTCCCTACGAGCAGTACTTC. Translated, it gives CASSLGAGPSPYEQYF.

This clone was detected only a few times. J is TRBJ2-5 and V is TRBV5-4, with D perhaps TRBD2 (7 bases). Germline CDR1 reads SGHNT; CDR2 reads YYREEE (reference sequence). The CDR3 is made up of 15 amino acids. The ends were cut back, 4 bases at V and 1 base at J, with 14 bases in the middle. The CDR3 loop is CASSQGGGLQETQYF. The CDR3 DNA sequence: TGTGCCAGCAGCCAAGGGGGGGGACTCCAAGAGACCCAGTACTTC.

The chain carries TRBV25-1 and TRBJ2-1, with 9 positions matching TRBD1. V lost 4 bases, J lost 3 bases, and 4 bases stayed unmatched. The germline gives CDR1 MGHDK, CDR2 SYGVNS. There are 15 residues in the CDR3. The DNA of the CDR3 is TGTGCCAGCAGTGTATGGGGACAGGGCTACAATGAGCAGTTCTTC. Amino acids: CASSVWGQGYNEQFF.

This rearrangement joins TRBV7-2 to TRBJ2-3; maybe TRBD2 (5 bases). Germline CDR1 SGHTA, CDR2 FQGNSA. The CDR3 totals 13 residues. V shed 5 bases and J shed 14 bases, with 20 bases lying between them. The CDR3, as DNA: TGTGCCAGCAGCCCCGGGGTGCTTTTTACGGGGTATTTT. Translated, it gives CASSPGVLFTGYF.

This clone was counted only a few times. This chain connects TRBV6-5 to TRBJ2-1; 7 nucleotides match TRBD1. V trimming: 6 bases; J trimming: 5 bases; junction bases outside the gene matches: 7. The germline gives CDR1 MNHEY, CDR2 SVGAGI. The CDR3 spans 14 residues. CDR3 protein: CASRETGMDNEQFF. The CDR3 DNA is TGTGCCAGCAGGGAGACAGGGATGGACAATGAGCAGTTCTTC.

This clone was observed once. The CDR3 loop is CASSPAGEAKRTQYF. The CDR3 bases are TGTGCCAGCTCACCAGCTGGAGAAGCGAAGCGGACCCAGTACTTC. J is TRBJ2-5 and V is TRBV18; no clear D. Looked up from germline, CDR1 is KGHSH and CDR2 is LQKENI. V lost 2 bases and J 7 bases, leaving 17 bases between the germline ends. The CDR3 extends over 15 amino acids. The full variable domain, rest sourced from reference TRBV18 and TRBJ2-5, is NAGVMQNPRHLVRRRGQEARLRCSPMKGHSHVYWYRQLPEEGLKFMVYLQKENIIDESGMPKERFSAEFPKEGPSILRIQQVVRGDSAAYFCASSPAGEAKRTQYFGPGTRLLVL.

The J gene is TRBJ2-5, the V gene TRBV9; tentative D call: TRBD2 (6 bases). The V end lost 2 bases, the J end lost 1 base, and 12 bases lay between the germline ends. Germline V gene lookup returns CDR1 SGDLS and CDR2 YYNGEE. This CDR3 contains 15 residues. The CDR3 here is CASSVRAGFQETQYF. CDR3 in DNA: TGTGCCAGCAGCGTCCGGGCGGGGTTCCAAGAGACCCAGTACTTC.

The chain recombines TRBV19 with TRBJ2-3; a weak D match, TRBD1 (5 bases). The CDR3 spans 13 residues. Trimming took off 6 bases at V and 1 base at J, with 8 bases between the two ends. Germline CDR1 reads LNHDA; CDR2 reads SQIVND (reference sequence). The CDR3 sequence: CASRTGRTDTQYF. Written as DNA, the CDR3 is TGTGCCAGTAGAACAGGCCGCACAGATACGCAGTATTTT.

This sequence joins TRBV30 and TRBJ1-1, with D possibly being TRBD1 (6 bases). V lost 5 bases and J 1 base, leaving 11 bases between the germline ends. Germline lookup yields CDR1 GTSNPN and CDR2 SVGIG (reference sequence). The CDR3 has 13 residues. CDR3 sequence reads: CAWAGVGNTEAFF. DNA for the CDR3: TGTGCCTGGGCAGGGGTCGGGAACACTGAAGCTTTCTTT.

The chain recombines TRBV5-1 with TRBJ2-7; a possible D gene is TRBD2 (5 bases). The CDR3 is 13 residues long. Germline V gene data show CDR1 as SGHRS and CDR2 as YFSETQ. V dropped 0 bases and J dropped 5 bases, with 9 bases sitting between them. The CDR3 sequence: CASSLGYGNEQYF. CDR3 coding DNA: TGCGCCAGCAGCTTGGGGTACGGGAACGAGCAGTACTTC.

J is TRBJ1-2 and V is TRBV9; 9 positions match TRBD1. Germline CDR1 is SGDLS and CDR2 is YYNGEE. Trimming took 0 bases from V and 4 from J; bases not matched to a gene: 4. The CDR3 contains 15 residues. The CDR3 spells CASSVAVGQGYGYTF. As DNA, the CDR3 is TGTGCCAGCAGCGTAGCTGTGGGACAGGGCTATGGCTACACCTTC.

The chain couples TRBV7-2 to TRBJ1-1; 7 nucleotides agree with TRBD1. This CDR3 has 13 residues. In germline, CDR1 is SGHTA, CDR2 FQGNSA. V dropped 4 bases and J dropped 6; count of bases not matched to a gene: 5. CDR3 DNA sequence: TGTGCCAGCAGCTCTGGACAGGTCGCTGAAGCTTTCTTT. It yields the protein CASSSGQVAEAFF.

As concerns this clone: The same CDR3 arises from other DNA sequences in this sample as well. This chain joins TRBV5-1 and TRBJ2-5; D call uncertain. The V end was cut by 1 base, the J end by 1 base, with 8 bases between. The CDR3 has 14 residues. Germline lookup yields CDR1 SGHRS and CDR2 YFSETQ. CDR3 residues: CASSLISGQETQYF. The CDR3 nucleotides are TGCGCCAGCAGCTTGATTAGTGGCCAAGAGACCCAGTACTTC.

The V call is TRBV5-6, the J call TRBJ2-5, with D unclear. With 2 bases removed from V and 3 bases from J, the gap between germline ends came to 8 bases. CDR3 size: 13 residues. CDR1 and CDR2 (germline): SGHDT, YYEEEE. This CDR3 reads CASSFWQEETQYF. The CDR3 DNA follows: TGTGCCAGCAGCTTCTGGCAGGAAGAGACCCAGTACTTC.

Comments on this clone: A read error may produce the germline difference seen at one junction end. The V gene is TRBV7-9, the J gene TRBJ1-6, with D perhaps TRBD1 (5 bases). CDR3 size: 10 residues. The germline CDR1 and CDR2 sequences are SEHNR and FQNEAQ (reference sequence). The CDR3 spells CSSSPRDLHF. The CDR3 DNA reads as TGTTCCAGCAGCCCCAGGGACCTCCACTTT.

The rearrangement uses TRBV5-1 and TRBJ1-5; possible D gene TRBD1, 5 bases. V lost 4 bases and J 2 bases, leaving 10 bases between the germline ends. The CDR3 spans 14 residues. Looked up from germline, CDR1 is SGHRS and CDR2 is YFSETQ. CDR3: CASSPGGGNQPQHF. In DNA form, the CDR3 reads TGCGCCAGCAGCCCCGGGGGGGGCAATCAGCCCCAGCATTTT.

The J gene is TRBJ2-7, the V gene TRBV7-9; 8 positions match TRBD1. The CDR3 spans 15 residues. Germline-derived CDR1 and CDR2 are SEHNR and FQNEAQ (reference sequence). The V gene end was trimmed by 5 bases and the J gene end by 0 bases; junction bases not matched to a gene: 6. The CDR3 here is CASSHDRGLSYEQYF. The CDR3 DNA is TGTGCCAGCAGCCACGACAGGGGACTCTCCTACGAGCAGTACTTC.

There are a few counts of this clone. The V gene is TRBV9, the J gene TRBJ1-1; weak D call: TRBD1 (6 bases). V was clipped by 1 base and J by 3 bases, with 13 bases between them. CDR1 is SGDLS and CDR2 is YYNGEE in the germline V gene. The CDR3 runs 15 residues. The CDR3 DNA follows: TGTGCCAGCAGCGTAACCGGGACACCTCACACTGAAGCTTTCTTT. Translating gives CASSVTGTPHTEAFF.

The CDR3 nucleotides are TGCGCCAGCAGCCAAGATTCGGCCGGGAGCTACGAGCAGTACTTC. Translation gives CASSQDSAGSYEQYF. V is TRBV4-1 and J is TRBJ2-7; D might be TRBD2 (6 bases). CDR3 size: 15 residues. CDR1 MGHRA and CDR2 YSYEKL come from the germline V gene. Trimming left V 0 bases short and J 3 bases short, with 12 bases between.

CDR3 sequence: CASIWQRTGELFF. CDR3 sequence (DNA): TGTGCCAGTATTTGGCAGCGCACCGGGGAGCTGTTTTTT. The rearrangement links TRBV19 to TRBJ2-2; D remains ambiguous. Trimming took off 7 bases at V and 4 bases at J, with 10 bases between the two ends. The CDR3 has 13 amino acids. CDR1 and CDR2 (germline): LNHDA, SQIVND (reference sequence).

The chain couples TRBV4-2 to TRBJ1-2; 9 positions match TRBD1. CDR1 LGHNA and CDR2 YNFKEQ come from the germline V gene. J gave up 6 bases and V 1 base, and 3 bases lay outside the gene matches. The length of the CDR3 is 14 residues. The CDR3 DNA reads as TGTGCCAGCAGCCAAGTACAGGGGGCAAATGGCTACACCTTC. Its translation is CASSQVQGANGYTF.

A note on this clone: An end of the junction does not agree with germline; a read error may underlie this. The V gene is TRBV7-9, the J gene TRBJ2-3; tentatively, D is TRBD1 (8 bases). Germline V gives CDR1 SEHNR, CDR2 FQNEAQ (reference sequence). CDR3 length: 16 amino acids. CDR3 sequence reads: CSSSLNRGRDTDTQYF. The CDR3 DNA reads TGTTCCAGCAGCCTCAACAGGGGGAGGGATACAGATACGCAGTATTTT.

The genes are TRBV4-1 and TRBJ2-7; 11 bases are a match to TRBD2. The CDR3 consists of 16 residues. After removal of 2 bases from V and 4 bases from J, the junction contained 7 bases not matched to a gene. CDR1 is MGHRA, CDR2 YSYEKL, per germline. CDR3 region: CASSQHSGRAAYEQYF. CDR3 DNA sequence: TGCGCCAGCAGCCAACATAGCGGGAGGGCCGCATACGAGCAGTACTTC.

This clone appeared a few times. The chain recombines TRBV19 with TRBJ2-7; possible D gene TRBD1, 7 bases. The CDR3 consists of 13 residues. Germline assignment: CDR1 LNHDA and CDR2 SQIVND (reference sequence). The V end was cut by 3 bases, the J end by 6 bases, with 12 bases between. Here the CDR3 DNA reads TGTGCCAGTAGTATCGGACAGGAGGGCGAGCAGTACTTC. Encoded protein: CASSIGQEGEQYF.